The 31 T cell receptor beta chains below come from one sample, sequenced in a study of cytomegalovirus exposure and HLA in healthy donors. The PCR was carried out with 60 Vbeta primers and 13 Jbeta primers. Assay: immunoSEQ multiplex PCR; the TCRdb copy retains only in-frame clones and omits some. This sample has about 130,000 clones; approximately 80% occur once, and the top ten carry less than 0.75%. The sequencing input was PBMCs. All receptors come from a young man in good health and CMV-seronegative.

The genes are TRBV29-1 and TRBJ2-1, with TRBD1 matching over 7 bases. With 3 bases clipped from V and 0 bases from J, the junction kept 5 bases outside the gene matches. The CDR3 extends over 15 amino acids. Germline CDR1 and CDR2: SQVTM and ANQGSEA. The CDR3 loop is CSVDPTGSSYNEQFF. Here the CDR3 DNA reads TGCAGCGTTGACCCGACAGGGAGCTCCTACAATGAGCAGTTCTTC.

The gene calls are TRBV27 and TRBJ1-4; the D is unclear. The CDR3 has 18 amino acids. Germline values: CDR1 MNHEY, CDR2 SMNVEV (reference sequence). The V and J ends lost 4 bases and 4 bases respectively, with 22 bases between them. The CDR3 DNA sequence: TGTGCCAGCAGTTCTGTATTGGCCCTTGGGCAGCTTAATGAAAAACTGTTTTTT. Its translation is CASSSVLALGQLNEKLFF. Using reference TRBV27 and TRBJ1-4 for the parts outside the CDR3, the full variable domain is EAQVTQNPRYLITVTGKKLTVTCSQNMNHEYMSWYRQDPGLGLRQIYYSMNVEVTDKGDVPEGYKVSRKEKRNFPLILESPSPNQTSLYFCASSSVLALGQLNEKLFFGSGTQLSVL.

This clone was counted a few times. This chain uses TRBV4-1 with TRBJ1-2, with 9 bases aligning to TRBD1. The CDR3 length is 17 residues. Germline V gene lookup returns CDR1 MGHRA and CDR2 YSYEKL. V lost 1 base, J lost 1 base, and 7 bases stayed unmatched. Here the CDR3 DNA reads TGCGCCAGCAGCCAAGTGGGGACAGGGCGACATAACTATGGCTACACCTTC. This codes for CASSQVGTGRHNYGYTF.

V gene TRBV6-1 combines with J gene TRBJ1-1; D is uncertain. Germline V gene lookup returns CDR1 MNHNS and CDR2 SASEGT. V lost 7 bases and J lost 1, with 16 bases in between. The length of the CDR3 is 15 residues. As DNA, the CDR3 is TGTGCCAGCATAAGTCCCCCGAACGGGAACACTGAAGCTTTCTTT. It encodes CASISPPNGNTEAFF.

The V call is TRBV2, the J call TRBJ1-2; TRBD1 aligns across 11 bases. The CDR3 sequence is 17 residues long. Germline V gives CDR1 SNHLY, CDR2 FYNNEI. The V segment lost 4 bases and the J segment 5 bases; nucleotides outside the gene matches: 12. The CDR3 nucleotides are TGTGCCAGCAGTGGTTCATTCTGGGACAGGGGGAAATATGGCTACACCTTC. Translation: CASSGSFWDRGKYGYTF.

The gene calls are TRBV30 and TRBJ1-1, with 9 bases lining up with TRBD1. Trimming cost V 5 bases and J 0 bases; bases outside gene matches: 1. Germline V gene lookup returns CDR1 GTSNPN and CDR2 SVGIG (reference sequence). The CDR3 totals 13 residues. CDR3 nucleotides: TGTGCCTGGGGGACAGGGATGAACACTGAAGCTTTCTTT. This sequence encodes CAWGTGMNTEAFF.

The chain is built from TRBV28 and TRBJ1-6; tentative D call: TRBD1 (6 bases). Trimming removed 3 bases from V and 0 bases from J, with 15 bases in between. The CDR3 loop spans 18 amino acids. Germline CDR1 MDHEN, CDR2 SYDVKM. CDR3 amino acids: CASSFGDRSSSYNSPLHF. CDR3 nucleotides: TGTGCCAGCAGTTTCGGTGACAGGTCTAGCTCCTATAATTCACCCCTCCACTTT.

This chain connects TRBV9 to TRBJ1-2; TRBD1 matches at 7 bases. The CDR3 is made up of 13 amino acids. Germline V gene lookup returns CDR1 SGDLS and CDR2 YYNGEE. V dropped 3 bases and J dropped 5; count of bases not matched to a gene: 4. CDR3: CASSEYRGYGYTF. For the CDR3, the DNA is TGTGCCAGCAGCGAATACAGGGGTTATGGCTACACCTTC. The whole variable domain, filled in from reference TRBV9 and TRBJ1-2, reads DSGVTQTPKHLITATGQRVTLRCSPRSGDLSVYWYQQSLDQGLQFLIQYYNGEERAKGNILERFSAQQFPDLHSELNLSSLELGDSALYFCASSEYRGYGYTFGSGTRLTVV.

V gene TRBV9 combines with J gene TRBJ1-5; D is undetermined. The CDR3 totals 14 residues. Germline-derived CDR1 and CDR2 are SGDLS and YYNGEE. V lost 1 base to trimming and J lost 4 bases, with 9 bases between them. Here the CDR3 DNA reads TGTGCCAGCAGCGTAACCCCGGGAAATCAGCCCCAGCATTTT. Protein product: CASSVTPGNQPQHF. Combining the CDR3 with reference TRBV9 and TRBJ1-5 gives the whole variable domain DSGVTQTPKHLITATGQRVTLRCSPRSGDLSVYWYQQSLDQGLQFLIQYYNGEERAKGNILERFSAQQFPDLHSELNLSSLELGDSALYFCASSVTPGNQPQHFGDGTRLSIL.

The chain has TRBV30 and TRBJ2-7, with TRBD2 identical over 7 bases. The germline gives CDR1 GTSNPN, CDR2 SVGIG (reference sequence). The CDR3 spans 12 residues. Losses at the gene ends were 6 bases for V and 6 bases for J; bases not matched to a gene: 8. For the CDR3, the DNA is TGTGCCTGTGAAGGGAGGGGCGTCGAGCAGTACTTC. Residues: CACEGRGVEQYF.

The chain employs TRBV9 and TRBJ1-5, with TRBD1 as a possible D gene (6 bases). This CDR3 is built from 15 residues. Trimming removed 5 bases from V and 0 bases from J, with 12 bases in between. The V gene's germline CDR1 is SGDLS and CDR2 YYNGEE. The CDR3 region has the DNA TGTGCCAGCAGTGAGACAGGAGATAGCAATCAGCCCCAGCATTTT. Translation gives CASSETGDSNQPQHF.

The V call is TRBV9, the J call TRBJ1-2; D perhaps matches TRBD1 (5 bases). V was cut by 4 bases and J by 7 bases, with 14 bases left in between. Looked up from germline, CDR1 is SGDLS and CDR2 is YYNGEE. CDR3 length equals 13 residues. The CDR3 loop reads CASSRSRGGGYTF. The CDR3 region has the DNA TGTGCCAGCAGCAGATCTCGCGGGGGTGGCTACACCTTC.

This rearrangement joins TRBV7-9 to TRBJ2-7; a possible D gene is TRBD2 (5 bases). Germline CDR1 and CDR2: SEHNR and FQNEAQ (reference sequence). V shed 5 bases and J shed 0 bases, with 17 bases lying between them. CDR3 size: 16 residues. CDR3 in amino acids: CASSGTGNRGSYEQYF. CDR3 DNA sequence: TGTGCCAGCAGCGGTACGGGAAACCGGGGCTCCTACGAGCAGTACTTC. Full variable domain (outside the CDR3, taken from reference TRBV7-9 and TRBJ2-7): DTGVSQNPRHKITKRGQNVTFRCDPISEHNRLYWYRQTLGQGPEFLTYFQNEAQLEKSRLLSDRFSAERPKGSFSTLEIQRTEQGDSAMYLCASSGTGNRGSYEQYFGPGTRLTVT.

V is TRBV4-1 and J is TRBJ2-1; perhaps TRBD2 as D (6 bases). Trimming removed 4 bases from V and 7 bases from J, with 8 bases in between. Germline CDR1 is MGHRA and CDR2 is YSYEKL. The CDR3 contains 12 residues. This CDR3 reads CASSRGRNEQFF. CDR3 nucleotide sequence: TGCGCCAGCAGCCGGGGGAGGAATGAGCAGTTCTTC.

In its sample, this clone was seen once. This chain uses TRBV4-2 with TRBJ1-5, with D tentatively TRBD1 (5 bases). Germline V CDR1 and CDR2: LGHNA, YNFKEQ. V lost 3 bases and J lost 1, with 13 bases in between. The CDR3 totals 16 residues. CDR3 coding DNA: TGTGCCAGCAGCCACGGAAACAGGTGGAGCAATCAGCCCCAGCATTTT. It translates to CASSHGNRWSNQPQHF.

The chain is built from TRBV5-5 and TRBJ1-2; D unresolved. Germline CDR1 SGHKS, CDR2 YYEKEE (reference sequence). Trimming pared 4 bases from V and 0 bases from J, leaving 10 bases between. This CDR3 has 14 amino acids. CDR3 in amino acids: CASSHIKTNYGYTF. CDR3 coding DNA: TGTGCCAGCAGCCACATAAAAACTAACTATGGCTACACCTTC.

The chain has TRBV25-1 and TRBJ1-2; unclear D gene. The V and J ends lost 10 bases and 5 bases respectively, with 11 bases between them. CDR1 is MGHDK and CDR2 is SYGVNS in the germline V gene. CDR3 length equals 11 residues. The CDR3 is CATSSLYGYTF. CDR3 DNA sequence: TGTGCCACTTCGTCTTTGTATGGCTACACCTTC.

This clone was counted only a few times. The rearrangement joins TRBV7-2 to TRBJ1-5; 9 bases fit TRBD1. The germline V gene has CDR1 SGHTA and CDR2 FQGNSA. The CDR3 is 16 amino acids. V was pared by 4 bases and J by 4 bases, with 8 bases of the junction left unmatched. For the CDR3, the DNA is TGTGCCAGCAGCTCTAAGGACAGGGGTCGTAATCAGCCCCAGCATTTT. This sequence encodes CASSSKDRGRNQPQHF. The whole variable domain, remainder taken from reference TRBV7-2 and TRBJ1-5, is GAGVSQSPSNKVTEKGKDVELRCDPISGHTALYWYRQSLGQGLEFLIYFQGNSAPDKSGLPSDRFSAERTGGSVSTLTIQRTQQEDSAVYLCASSSKDRGRNQPQHFGDGTRLSIL.

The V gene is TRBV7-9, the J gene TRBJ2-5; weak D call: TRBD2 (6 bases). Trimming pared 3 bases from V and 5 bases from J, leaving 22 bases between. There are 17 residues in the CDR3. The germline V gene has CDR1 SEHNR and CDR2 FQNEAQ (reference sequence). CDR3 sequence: CASSFRRAQTRGETQYF. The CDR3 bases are TGTGCCAGCAGCTTTCGACGGGCCCAGACCCGGGGGGAGACCCAGTACTTC.

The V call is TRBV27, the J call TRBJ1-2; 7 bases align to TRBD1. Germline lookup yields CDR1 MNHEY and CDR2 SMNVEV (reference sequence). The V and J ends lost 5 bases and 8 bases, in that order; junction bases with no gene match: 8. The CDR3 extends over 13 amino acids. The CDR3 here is CASSATGVEGYTF. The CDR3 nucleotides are TGTGCCAGCAGTGCTACAGGGGTGGAAGGCTACACCTTC.

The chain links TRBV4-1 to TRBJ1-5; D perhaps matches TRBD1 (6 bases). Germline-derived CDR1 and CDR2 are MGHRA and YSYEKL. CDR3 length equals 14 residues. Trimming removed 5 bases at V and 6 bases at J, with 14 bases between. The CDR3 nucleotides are TGCGCCAGCAGCAAGGGGGAGGGAAGTCAGCCCCAGCATTTT. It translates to CASSKGEGSQPQHF.

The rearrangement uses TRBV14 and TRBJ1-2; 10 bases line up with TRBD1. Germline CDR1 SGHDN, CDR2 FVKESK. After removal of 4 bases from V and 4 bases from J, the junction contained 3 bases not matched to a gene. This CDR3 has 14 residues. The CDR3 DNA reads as TGTGCCAGCAGCCGGGACAGGGGCCCCTATGGCTACACCTTC. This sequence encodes CASSRDRGPYGYTF.

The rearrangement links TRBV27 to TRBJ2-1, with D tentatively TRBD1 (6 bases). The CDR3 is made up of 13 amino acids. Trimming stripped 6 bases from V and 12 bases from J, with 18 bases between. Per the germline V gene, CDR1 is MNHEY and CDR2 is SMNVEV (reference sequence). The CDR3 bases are TGTGCCAGCAGAGACAGGAGCCGGGTGGGGCAGTTCTTC. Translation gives CASRDRSRVGQFF.

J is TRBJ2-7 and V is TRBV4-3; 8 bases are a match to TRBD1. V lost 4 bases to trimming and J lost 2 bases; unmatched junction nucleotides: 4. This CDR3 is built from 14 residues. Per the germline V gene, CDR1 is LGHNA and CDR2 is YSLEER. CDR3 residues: CASSLDRGTYEQYF. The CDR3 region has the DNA TGCGCCAGCAGCCTAGACAGGGGAACCTACGAGCAGTACTTC.

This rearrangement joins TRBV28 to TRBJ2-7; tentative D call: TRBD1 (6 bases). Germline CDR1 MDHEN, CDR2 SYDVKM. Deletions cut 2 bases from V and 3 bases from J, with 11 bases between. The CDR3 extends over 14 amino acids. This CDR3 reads CASSLPGAVYEQYF. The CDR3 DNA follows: TGTGCCAGCAGTTTACCAGGGGCCGTCTACGAGCAGTACTTC.

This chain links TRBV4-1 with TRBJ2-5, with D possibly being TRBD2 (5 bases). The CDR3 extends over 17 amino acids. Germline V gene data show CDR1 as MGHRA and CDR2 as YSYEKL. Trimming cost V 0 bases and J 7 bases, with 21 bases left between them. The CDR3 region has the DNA TGCGCCAGCAGCCAAGATCCATCCTGGACTCCAGCTGGGACCCAGTACTTC. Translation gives CASSQDPSWTPAGTQYF.

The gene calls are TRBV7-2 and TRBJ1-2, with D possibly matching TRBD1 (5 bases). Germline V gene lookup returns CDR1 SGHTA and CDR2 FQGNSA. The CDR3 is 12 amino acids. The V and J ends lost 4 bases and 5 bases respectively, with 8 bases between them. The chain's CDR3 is CASSSRQYGYTF. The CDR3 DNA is TGTGCCAGCAGCTCCAGACAGTATGGCTACACCTTC.

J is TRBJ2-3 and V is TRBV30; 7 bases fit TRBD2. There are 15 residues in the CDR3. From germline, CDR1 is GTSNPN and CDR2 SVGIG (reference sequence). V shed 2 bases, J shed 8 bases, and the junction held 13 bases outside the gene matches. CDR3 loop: CAWSSASGLRGTQYF. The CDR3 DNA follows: TGTGCCTGGAGTTCGGCTAGCGGACTACGGGGTACGCAGTATTTT.

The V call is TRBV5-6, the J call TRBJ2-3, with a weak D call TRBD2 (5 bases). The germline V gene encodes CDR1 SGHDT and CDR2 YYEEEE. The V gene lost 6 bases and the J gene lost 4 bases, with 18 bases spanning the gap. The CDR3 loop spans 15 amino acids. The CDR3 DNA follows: TGTGCCAGCAACTCGAGGGTACGGGTCGCAGATACGCAGTATTTT. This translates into CASNSRVRVADTQYF. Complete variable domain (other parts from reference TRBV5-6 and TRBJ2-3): DAGVTQSPTHLIKTRGQQVTLRCSPKSGHDTVSWYQQALGQGPQFIFQYYEEEERQRGNFPDRFSGHQFPNYSSELNVNALLLGDSALYLCASNSRVRVADTQYFGPGTRLTVL.

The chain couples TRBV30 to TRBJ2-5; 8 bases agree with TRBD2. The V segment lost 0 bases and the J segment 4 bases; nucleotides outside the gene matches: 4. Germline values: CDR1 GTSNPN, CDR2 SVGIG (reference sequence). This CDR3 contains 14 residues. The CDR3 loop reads CAWSVAGGRETQYF. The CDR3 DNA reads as TGTGCCTGGAGTGTGGCGGGGGGCAGAGAGACCCAGTACTTC.

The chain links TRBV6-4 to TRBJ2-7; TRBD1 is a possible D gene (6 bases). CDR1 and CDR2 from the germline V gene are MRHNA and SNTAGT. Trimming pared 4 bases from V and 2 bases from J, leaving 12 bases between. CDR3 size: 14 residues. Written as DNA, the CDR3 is TGTGCCAGCAGTGCCGCCAGGGGCCCCTACGAGCAGTACTTC. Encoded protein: CASSAARGPYEQYF.